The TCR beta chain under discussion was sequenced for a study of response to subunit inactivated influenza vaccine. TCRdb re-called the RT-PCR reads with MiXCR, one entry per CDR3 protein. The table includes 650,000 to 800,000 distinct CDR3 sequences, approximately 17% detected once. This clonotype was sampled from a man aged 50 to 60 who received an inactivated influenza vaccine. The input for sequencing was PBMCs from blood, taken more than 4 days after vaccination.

This chain's CDR3 is CASSLGRWGGVDEQFF. CDR3 sequence (DNA): TGTGCCAGCAGCTTAGGGAGGTGGGGAGGGGTCGATGAGCAGTTCTTC. The chain employs TRBV7-8 and TRBJ2-1; the match to TRBD2 covers 7 bases. Looked up from germline, CDR1 is SGHVS and CDR2 is FQNEAQ. V lost 1 base, J lost 8 bases, and 11 bases stayed unmatched. The CDR3 runs 16 residues.